What follows are 14 T cell receptor beta chains derived from one specimen sequenced in a study of T cell clonotyping in hematopoietic cell transplantation. Assay used: immunoSEQ multiplex PCR; TCRdb lists only in-frame clones, some missing. The sample lists several thousand clones; around a fifth were seen once. The specimen was PBMCs, collected 180 days after allogeneic stem cell transplant. The receptors shown here come from a male patient in his late teens or twenties who had an allogeneic stem cell transplant, so the T cells may come from the graft donor. Some clones in this sample may be carry-over from other donors' samples.

CDR3 bases: TGTGCCAGCAGCTCTGTGAGTCCTTTGTGGGGCAGGGGAAGTGGCTACACCTTC. Amino acid sequence: CASSSVSPLWGRGSGYTF. The chain couples TRBV5-6 to TRBJ1-2; tentatively, D is TRBD1 (6 bases). The CDR3 covers 18 residues. Trimming stripped 3 bases from V and 7 bases from J, with 28 bases between. Per the germline V gene, CDR1 is SGHDT and CDR2 is YYEEEE.

The rearrangement joins TRBV4-1 to TRBJ1-2; D not certain. Trimming stripped 6 bases from V and 0 bases from J, with 17 bases between. CDR3 length equals 16 residues. Per the germline V gene, CDR1 is MGHRA and CDR2 is YSYEKL. CDR3 residues: CASRGDGPSPNYGYTF. Here the CDR3 DNA reads TGCGCCAGCAGGGGAGACGGACCGAGCCCTAACTATGGCTACACCTTC.

In its sample, this clone was seen a few times. The DNA of the CDR3 is TGTGCCTGGAGCGTAGGGTATGAGACCCAGTACTTC. It yields the protein CAWSVGYETQYF. The chain employs TRBV30 and TRBJ2-5, with D unresolved. CDR1 and CDR2 from the germline V gene are GTSNPN and SVGIG (reference sequence). Trimming shortened V by 3 bases and J by 5 bases, and 10 bases separated the two germline ends. The CDR3 has 12 residues.

This clone came up a few times. The V call is TRBV6-5, the J call TRBJ1-2; D ambiguous. The CDR3 spans 13 residues. The germline CDR1 and CDR2 sequences are MNHEY and SVGAGI. V was pared by 7 bases and J by 4 bases, with 13 bases between. The CDR3 region is CASTAGRGYGYTF. CDR3 in DNA: TGTGCCAGCACCGCTGGGCGGGGCTATGGCTACACCTTC.

This clone was picked up a small number of times. The chain is built from TRBV30 and TRBJ2-7; the D is unclear. Trimming cost V 0 bases and J 3 bases, with 6 bases left between them. The CDR3 extends over 12 amino acids. CDR1 is GTSNPN and CDR2 is SVGIG in the germline V gene (reference sequence). CDR3 in DNA: TGTGCCTGGAGTGTATACGGCTACGAGCAGTACTTC. This encodes CAWSVYGYEQYF.

This clone is labeled medium-sized (0.01 to 0.1%). V usage is TRBV9 and J usage is TRBJ1-5, with D possibly matching TRBD1 (6 bases). In germline, CDR1 is SGDLS, CDR2 YYNGEE. This CDR3 region has 16 residues. Trimming took off 4 bases at V and 0 bases at J, with 14 bases between the two ends. The CDR3 loop reads CASSPGETYSNQPQHF. The CDR3 DNA is TGTGCCAGCAGCCCAGGGGAGACATATAGCAATCAGCCCCAGCATTTT.

The V and J genes are TRBV30 and TRBJ2-7; D unclear. This CDR3 is 11 amino acids long. CDR1 is GTSNPN, CDR2 SVGIG, per germline (reference sequence). V was trimmed by 7 bases and J by 7 bases, leaving 14 bases between them. The CDR3 protein is CALQTRLEQYF. In DNA, the CDR3 is TGTGCCTTGCAGACCCGTTTGGAGCAGTACTTC.

By share of the sample, this clone is medium-sized. The J gene is TRBJ1-6, the V gene TRBV7-2, with D perhaps TRBD1 (6 bases). Germline-derived CDR1 and CDR2 are SGHTA and FQGNSA. The length of the CDR3 is 17 residues. V was shortened by 0 bases and J by 6 bases, with 15 bases between the two germline ends. The CDR3 spells CASSLAEGGLGNSPLHF. CDR3 DNA: TGTGCCAGCAGCTTAGCGGAGGGGGGTCTGGGTAATTCACCCCTCCACTTT. Combining the CDR3 with reference TRBV7-2 and TRBJ1-6 gives the whole variable domain GAGVSQSPSNKVTEKGKDVELRCDPISGHTALYWYRQSLGQGLEFLIYFQGNSAPDKSGLPSDRFSAERTGGSVSTLTIQRTQQEDSAVYLCASSLAEGGLGNSPLHFGNGTRLTVT.

The V gene is TRBV29-1, the J gene TRBJ2-7; TRBD1 aligns across 8 bases. After removal of 3 bases from V and 4 bases from J, the junction contained 5 bases not matched to a gene. This CDR3 contains 13 residues. CDR1 is SQVTM and CDR2 is ANQGSEA in the germline V gene. CDR3 nucleotide sequence: TGCAGCGTTGATCCAGGGGGCTCGTACGAGCAGTACTTC. It codes for CSVDPGGSYEQYF.

This clone was found a few times. The V call is TRBV9, the J call TRBJ1-2, with TRBD1 identical over 7 bases. The CDR3 is 14 residues long. The germline CDR1 and CDR2 sequences are SGDLS and YYNGEE. The junction had 7 bases not matched to a gene; V was cut back by 3 bases and J by 5 bases. CDR3 in amino acids: CASSAAETGYGYTF. The CDR3 DNA reads as TGTGCCAGCAGCGCTGCCGAGACAGGGTATGGCTACACCTTC.

V and J are TRBV30 and TRBJ1-3; D not resolved. Germline V gives CDR1 GTSNPN, CDR2 SVGIG (reference sequence). This CDR3 contains 13 residues. V lost 2 bases, J lost 3 bases, and 8 bases lay in between. The CDR3 DNA follows: TGTGCCTGGAGTCCCCACGTTGGAAACACCATATATTTT. Its translation: CAWSPHVGNTIYF. The full variable domain, completed using reference TRBV30 and TRBJ1-3, is SQTIHQWPATLVQPVGSPLSLECTVEGTSNPNLYWYRQAAGRGLQLLFYSVGIGQISSEVPQNLSASRPQDRQFILSSKKLLLSDSGFYLCAWSPHVGNTIYFGEGSWLTVV.

V and J are TRBV7-9 and TRBJ2-7, with a tentative D call TRBD2 (5 bases). Trimming took off 8 bases at V and 2 bases at J, with 13 bases between the two ends. The CDR3 consists of 13 residues. Germline-derived CDR1 and CDR2 are SEHNR and FQNEAQ (reference sequence). DNA for the CDR3: TGTGCCAGCTCCTCCGGGCGGGCCTACGAGCAGTACTTC. It is translated as CASSSGRAYEQYF.

This clone was seen a handful of times. The chain carries TRBV29-1 and TRBJ1-1; a possible D gene is TRBD1 (5 bases). Germline V CDR1 and CDR2: SQVTM, ANQGSEA. The V end was cut by 4 bases, the J end by 2 bases, with 17 bases between. The CDR3 contains 15 residues. This CDR3 reads CSVAIIGAPNTEAFF. DNA for the CDR3: TGCAGCGTTGCGATTATAGGGGCGCCCAACACTGAAGCTTTCTTT. The full variable domain, its missing parts supplied by reference TRBV29-1 and TRBJ1-1, is SAVISQKPSRDICQRGTSLTIQCQVDSQVTMMFWYRQQPGQSLTLIATANQGSEATYESGFVIDKFPISRPNLTFSTLTVSNMSPEDSSIYLCSVAIIGAPNTEAFFGQGTRLTVV.

The chain recombines TRBV6-6 with TRBJ1-2, with 7 bases matching TRBD1. This CDR3 region has 13 residues. Trimming at V came to 4 bases and at J to 4 bases, leaving 3 bases not matched to a gene. The germline CDR1 and CDR2 sequences are MNHNY and SVGAGI (reference sequence). CDR3 sequence (DNA): TGTGCCAGCAGTTTGGGACAGAGCTATGGCTACACCTTC. This encodes CASSLGQSYGYTF.